This is a list of T cell receptor beta chains from one sample in a study of blood T cell repertoires in COVID-19. Clones were sequenced by immunoSEQ multiplex PCR, and TCRdb holds only the in-frame ones, with some missing. Among fewer than 400,000 clones, around 90% were seen once, and the ten largest hold 2.5% to 3.5%. Sequencing input: peripheral blood. The receptors derive from a human donor in a cohort sampled during active COVID-19. CDR3s include the opening cysteine and the closing phenylalanine or tryptophan. The D gene is left open where the match is weak. Only some rows state a clone size, as once, few, many or a class for expanded clones.

V gene	clone size	J gene	D gene	CDR3 protein	CDR3 DNA
TRBV5-1	.	TRBJ2-3	TRBD2	CASSLGLAGGLTDTQYF	TGCGCCAGCAGCTTGGGACTAGCGGGAGGGTTAACAGATACGCAGTATTTT
TRBV7-3	.	TRBJ2-1	TRBD2	CASSQPSGGGNEQFF	TGTGCCAGCAGCCAGCCTAGCGGGGGAGGGAATGAGCAGTTCTTC
TRBV27	once	TRBJ2-7	TRBD1	CASSLTPDRAHEQYF	TGTGCCAGCAGTTTAACTCCCGACAGGGCCCACGAGCAGTACTTC
TRBV4-1	.	TRBJ1-4	.	CASSQGSRQEDEKLFF	TGCGCCAGCAGCCAAGGGAGTCGACAGGAAGATGAAAAACTGTTTTTT
TRBV3-1/TRBV3-2	once	TRBJ1-2	TRBD1	CASSPQTGAYTF	TGTGCCAGCAGTCCCCAGACAGGGGCCTACACCTTC
TRBV12-3/TRBV12-4	.	TRBJ2-2	.	CASTLLVGELFF	TGTGCCAGCACCCTTCTTGTCGGGGAGCTGTTTTTT
TRBV19	few	TRBJ1-3	.	CASSMLSIGNTIYF	TGTGCCAGTAGTATGCTCAGTATTGGAAACACCATATATTTT
TRBV12-3/TRBV12-4	.	TRBJ1-2	.	CASSPSEGFGYTF	TGTGCCAGCAGCCCCAGTGAGGGATTTGGCTACACCTTC
TRBV19	once	TRBJ1-4	.	CASSSPRLSANEKLFF	TGTGCCAGTAGTTCTCCCCGACTTTCGGCTAATGAAAAACTGTTTTTT
TRBV4-2	.	TRBJ2-1	TRBD2	CASSQARLAGYNEQFF	TGTGCCAGCAGCCAAGCCCGACTAGCGGGGTACAATGAGCAGTTCTTC
TRBV6-6	.	TRBJ2-7	.	CASSYSNGGSSYEQYF	TGTGCCAGCAGTTACTCGAATGGGGGGAGCTCCTACGAGCAGTACTTC
TRBV5-1	few	TRBJ1-1	TRBD1	CASSLTGTGNTEAFF	TGCGCCAGCAGCTTAACCGGGACAGGGAACACTGAAGCTTTCTTT
TRBV7-2	.	TRBJ2-1	TRBD2	CASSLAGRVNEQFF	TGTGCCAGCAGCCTAGCGGGGAGGGTCAATGAGCAGTTCTTC
TRBV12-3/TRBV12-4	.	TRBJ2-1	.	CASSPRRGNEQFF	TGTGCCAGCAGCCCCCGGAGGGGTAACGAGCAGTTCTTC
TRBV5-6	.	TRBJ1-5	.	CASSLGRNQPQHF	TGTGCCAGCAGCTTGGGGCGGAATCAGCCCCAGCATTTT
TRBV5-6	.	TRBJ1-1	.	CASSLAQGTTEAFF	TGTGCCAGCAGCTTGGCTCAGGGTACCACTGAAGCTTTCTTT
TRBV7-9	.	TRBJ1-5	.	CASSRPVGRGQPQHF	TGTGCCAGCAGCCGTCCGGTAGGGAGAGGGCAGCCCCAGCATTTT
TRBV7-9	.	TRBJ1-6	TRBD1	CASSLALTGDIGSPLHF	TGTGCCAGCAGCTTAGCCCTGACAGGGGACATTGGTTCACCCCTCCACTTT
TRBV7-9	.	TRBJ1-4	TRBD1	CASSLGDRQLNEKLFF	TGTGCCAGCAGCTTAGGGGACAGACAACTTAATGAAAAACTGTTTTTT
TRBV7-3	.	TRBJ2-4	.	CASSPSGEGDIQYF	TGTGCCAGCAGCCCCAGCGGGGAGGGGGACATTCAGTACTTC
TRBV27	.	TRBJ1-1	.	CASSDNTNRVWTEAFF	TGTGCCAGCAGCGATAATACCAACAGGGTCTGGACTGAAGCTTTCTTT
TRBV7-9	.	TRBJ1-2	.	CASSRGSNDYGYTF	TGTGCCAGCAGCCGCGGAAGCAACGACTATGGCTACACCTTC
TRBV19	.	TRBJ1-4	TRBD1	CASSFDRGSGEKLFF	TGTGCCAGTAGTTTTGACAGGGGTTCTGGTGAAAAACTGTTTTTT
TRBV30	.	TRBJ1-1	TRBD1	CAWEGDRMPHGAFF	TGTGCCTGGGAGGGGGACAGGATGCCTCATGGGGCTTTCTTT
TRBV27	.	TRBJ1-1	.	CASSASWGGETEAFF	TGTGCCAGCAGTGCCTCGTGGGGGGGTGAGACTGAAGCTTTCTTT
TRBV28	once	TRBJ2-7	TRBD1	CASSQGAWGYEQYF	TGTGCCAGCAGCCAGGGGGCTTGGGGATACGAGCAGTACTTC
TRBV5-1	.	TRBJ1-4	.	CASSWMPRPVWEKLFF	TGCGCCAGCAGCTGGATGCCCAGGCCCGTTTGGGAAAAACTGTTTTTT
TRBV9	.	TRBJ2-2	.	CASSPKWGGQRVDTGELFF	TGTGCCAGCAGCCCAAAGTGGGGGGGGCAACGGGTCGACACCGGGGAGCTGTTTTTT
TRBV4-2	.	TRBJ1-4	TRBD1	CASSQGGQDNEKLFF	TGTGCCAGCAGCCAAGGGGGACAGGATAATGAAAAACTGTTTTTT
TRBV19	.	TRBJ1-2	TRBD1	CASSIALTGGGGYTF	TGTGCCAGTAGTATAGCCCTGACAGGGGGTGGAGGCTACACCTTC
TRBV30	once	TRBJ1-1	TRBD1	CAWSPRTGASDTEAFF	TGTGCCTGGAGTCCCCGGACAGGGGCTAGTGACACTGAAGCTTTCTTT
TRBV4-1	.	TRBJ2-7	TRBD1	CASSQRHDRVGQYF	TGCGCCAGCAGCCAACGCCATGACAGGGTTGGGCAGTACTTC
TRBV2	.	TRBJ1-2	TRBD1	CASSGTGTGSGYTF	TGTGCCAGCAGTGGTACCGGGACAGGGTCTGGCTACACCTTC
TRBV29-1	.	TRBJ2-3	TRBD2	CSVEAPRTSDTDTQYF	TGCAGCGTTGAAGCCCCCAGGACTAGCGACACAGATACGCAGTATTTT
TRBV29-1	.	TRBJ1-1	.	CSVEGPRPGTEAFF	TGCAGCGTTGAAGGGCCGAGACCGGGAACTGAAGCTTTCTTT
TRBV5-8	.	TRBJ2-7	TRBD1	CASSLAGTGTYEQYF	TGTGCCAGCAGCTTAGCCGGGACAGGGACCTACGAGCAGTACTTC
TRBV6-6	.	TRBJ1-1	.	CASSRGPGTEAFF	TGTGCCAGCAGCCGAGGGCCCGGGACAGAAGCTTTCTTT
TRBV15	few	TRBJ2-1	.	CATSRDWGRDRMDNEQFF	TGTGCCACCAGCAGAGATTGGGGGCGGGACAGAATGGACAATGAGCAGTTCTTC